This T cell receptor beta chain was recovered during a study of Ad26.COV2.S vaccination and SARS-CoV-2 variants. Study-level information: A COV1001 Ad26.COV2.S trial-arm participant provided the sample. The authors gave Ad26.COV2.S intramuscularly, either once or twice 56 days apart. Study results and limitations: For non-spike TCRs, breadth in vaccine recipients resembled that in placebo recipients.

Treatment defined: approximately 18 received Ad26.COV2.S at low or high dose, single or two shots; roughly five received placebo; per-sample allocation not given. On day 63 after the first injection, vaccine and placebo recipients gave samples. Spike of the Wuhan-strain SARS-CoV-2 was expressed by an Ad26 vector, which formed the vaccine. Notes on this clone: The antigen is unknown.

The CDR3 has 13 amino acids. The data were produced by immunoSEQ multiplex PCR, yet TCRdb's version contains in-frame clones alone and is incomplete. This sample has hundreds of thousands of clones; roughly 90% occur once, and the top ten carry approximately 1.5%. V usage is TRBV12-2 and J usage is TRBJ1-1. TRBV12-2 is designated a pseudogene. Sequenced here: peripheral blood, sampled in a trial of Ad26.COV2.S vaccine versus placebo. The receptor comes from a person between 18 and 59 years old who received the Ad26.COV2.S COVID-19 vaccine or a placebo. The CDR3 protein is CASRLGGDTEAFF. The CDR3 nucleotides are TGTGCAAGTCGCTTAGGAGGGGACACTGAAGCTTTCTTT.